This TCR beta chain was sequenced in a study of cytomegalovirus exposure and HLA in healthy donors. Study results and limitations: Relative to the roughly 690-donor mean, N-insertions were reportedly fewer in an Asian-associated ancestry cluster in a later analysis. Many donors shared some public TCRs, even though most TCR sequences were rare.

Amplification used 60 Vbeta primers and 13 Jbeta primers. The table came from immunoSEQ multiplex PCR; TCRdb's copy has only in-frame clones and leaves some out. The repertoire consists of some 160,000 clones, with more than 65% occurring once and the leading ten covering more than 0.4%. This CDR3 is built from 11 residues. Notes on this clone: Its antigen is not identified.

Sequenced material: PBMCs. The chain is built from TRBV12-1 and TRBJ2-7; TRBD1 is taken as the D call from the table, unchecked against the DNA. TRBV12-1 is assigned pseudogene status. This receptor was taken from a woman between 45 and 65 years old in good health and CMV-seronegative. CDR3 DNA sequence: TGTGCCGGCCATCCAAACAGGGGGCAGTACTTC. Encoded protein: CAGHPNRGQYF.